This entry features one T cell receptor beta chain sequence. What it recognizes is unknown. The entry originates in a study of CD8 T cells in Susac syndrome. General study results and limits: The study conceded that its TCR sequencing and HLA analysis involved relatively few individuals.

From blood CD8+ and CD4+ T cells, TCR beta sequences were generated. TEMRA cells were FACS-enriched and CD8+ and CD4+ T cells negatively isolated. The CDR3 is 14 amino acids. Germline V gene lookup returns CDR1 LNHDA and CDR2 SQIVND (reference sequence). V dropped 5 bases and J dropped 0 bases, with 8 bases sitting between them. After extraction with the RNeasy kit, roughly 0.5 to 1 ug of the RNA was reverse transcribed using random hexamers. Across 54 Vbeta and 13 Jbeta, TCR beta CDR3 was amplified with immunoSEQ multiplex PCR. TCRdb itself ran the immunoSEQ multiplex PCR reads through MiXCR, one entry per CDR3 protein. In the table there are about 180,000 distinct CDR3 sequences, around 95% of which are singletons.

The receptor was derived from a human donor with multiple sclerosis. The specimen was CD4+ T cells from PBMCs. The genes are TRBV19 and TRBJ1-3, with unresolved D. CDR3: CASSERSSGNTIYF. The CDR3, as DNA: TGTGCCAGTAGTGAGAGGAGCTCTGGAAACACCATATATTTT.